These 29 T cell receptor beta chains were all obtained from the same sample, sequenced in a study of CD8+ T cells in alopecia areata. The treatment here: oral pan-JAK inhibitor, 5-10 mg twice daily. Sequencing templates came from extracted RNA that was reverse transcribed into cDNA. Sequenced by immunoSEQ multiplex PCR; TCRdb stores in-frame clones only, minus some. The table records roughly 100,000 clones, more than 75% of them present only once. Sequenced material: CD8+ T cells sorted from blood, taken around week 34, from a patient treated with tofacitinib. Every receptor here comes from a human donor with alopecia areata.

The chain recombines TRBV2 with TRBJ2-3; the match to TRBD2 covers 10 bases. The CDR3 extends over 17 amino acids. Germline lookup yields CDR1 SNHLY and CDR2 FYNNEI. CDR3 DNA sequence: TGTGCAACCCATGTGGCTAGCGGGAGTCGGAGGACAGATACGCAGTATTTT. This gives the protein CATHVASGSRRTDTQYF.

The chain uses TRBV5-4 and TRBJ1-1, with 10 positions matching TRBD1. Germline V gives CDR1 SGHNT, CDR2 YYREEE (reference sequence). V dropped 2 bases and J dropped 4; count of bases not matched to a gene: 5. The CDR3 totals 15 residues. Here the CDR3 DNA reads TGTGCCAGCAGCTTAGGACAGGGGGGGGTCACTGAAGCTTTCTTT. This sequence encodes CASSLGQGGVTEAFF.

The chain employs TRBV6-1 and TRBJ2-5, with D perhaps matching TRBD2 (6 bases). Per the germline V gene, CDR1 is MNHNS and CDR2 is SASEGT. CDR3 length: 12 amino acids. The V and J ends lost 10 bases and 4 bases respectively, with 13 bases between them. The CDR3 DNA follows: TGTGCCACCTCCGGGGAGGCAGAGACCCAGTACTTC. Translation gives CATSGEAETQYF.

The chain employs TRBV6-5 and TRBJ2-5, with unresolved D. Germline CDR1 reads MNHEY; CDR2 reads SVGAGI. The CDR3 runs 13 residues. V was pared by 8 bases and J by 5 bases, with 15 bases between. The CDR3 nucleotides read TGTGCCAGCTCGCGGAGTGCCCAGGAGACCCAGTACTTC. This codes for CASSRSAQETQYF.

As DNA, the CDR3 is TGCAGCGTTGAGGGGAGGGTGAACCCATACGAGCAGTACTTC. Encoded protein: CSVEGRVNPYEQYF. The chain links TRBV29-1 to TRBJ2-7, with 7 bases that match TRBD2. This CDR3 is 14 amino acids long. V gave up 3 bases and J gave up 4 bases; unmatched junction bases: 9. Germline V gene data show CDR1 as SQVTM and CDR2 as ANQGSEA.

The chain joins TRBV29-1 to TRBJ2-3, with TRBD2 identical over 11 bases. The CDR3 consists of 15 residues. Germline V CDR1 and CDR2: SQVTM, ANQGSEA. J was trimmed by 6 bases and V by 1 base; bases with no gene match: 6. In nucleotides, the CDR3 is TGCAGCGTTGAAGTTGTTACTAGCGGGGGTGATACGCAGTATTTT. Translating gives CSVEVVTSGGDTQYF.

V usage is TRBV18 and J usage is TRBJ1-2; a weak D match, TRBD1 (5 bases). The CDR3 loop spans 16 amino acids. The germline V and J ends were trimmed by 1 base and 3 bases, with 15 bases remaining between them. Germline-derived CDR1 and CDR2 are KGHSH and LQKENI. CDR3 amino acids: CASSPRSAGLDYGYTF. CDR3 DNA sequence: TGTGCCAGCTCACCACGTTCAGCAGGGCTGGACTATGGCTACACCTTC.

The chain recombines TRBV27 with TRBJ2-3; D perhaps matches TRBD1 (6 bases). From germline, CDR1 is MNHEY and CDR2 SMNVEV (reference sequence). The CDR3 contains 17 residues. Trimming removed 2 bases from V and 6 bases from J, with 21 bases in between. CDR3 residues: CASSLRGGQTLGDTQYF. As DNA, the CDR3 is TGTGCCAGCAGTTTACGAGGGGGACAAACCTTAGGGGATACGCAGTATTTT.

The J gene is TRBJ1-1, the V gene TRBV6-5, with D possibly matching TRBD1 (6 bases). Trimming left V 5 bases short and J 2 bases short, with 12 bases between. The germline CDR1 and CDR2 sequences are MNHEY and SVGAGI. This CDR3 spans 14 amino acids. In DNA form, the CDR3 reads TGTGCCAGCAGTCCCGGACAGCTCAACACTGAAGCTTTCTTT. It codes for CASSPGQLNTEAFF.

The chain employs TRBV6-5 and TRBJ1-2, with TRBD1 identical over 12 bases. In germline, CDR1 is MNHEY, CDR2 SVGAGI. V lost 5 bases, J lost 6 bases, and 7 bases stayed unmatched. This CDR3 spans 15 amino acids. CDR3 amino acids: CASSPRDRGPDGYTF. In DNA, the CDR3 is TGTGCCAGCAGTCCCCGGGACAGGGGGCCTGATGGCTACACCTTC.

The chain combines TRBV27 with TRBJ2-1; 10 bases are a match to TRBD1. Germline-derived CDR1 and CDR2 are MNHEY and SMNVEV (reference sequence). V was clipped by 1 base and J by 7 bases; unmatched bases: 4. This CDR3 contains 15 residues. The DNA for the CDR3 is TGTGCCAGCAGTTTATATTTGGACAGGGGGAATGAGCAGTTCTTC. It is translated as CASSLYLDRGNEQFF.

The rearrangement links TRBV11-2 to TRBJ2-1, with 10 bases identical to TRBD2. Germline V CDR1 and CDR2: SGHAT, FQNNGV. J was trimmed by 3 bases and V by 5 bases; bases with no gene match: 10. This CDR3 spans 17 amino acids. In DNA, the CDR3 is TGTGCCAGCAGCGGCCCGGCTAGCGGGAGCTTCTACAATGAGCAGTTCTTC. Protein sequence: CASSGPASGSFYNEQFF.

The V gene is TRBV7-8, the J gene TRBJ2-7; D is ambiguous. Germline CDR1 reads SGHVS; CDR2 reads FQNEAQ. The CDR3 runs 14 residues. The V gene lost 1 base and the J gene lost 3 bases, with 10 bases spanning the gap. CDR3 DNA sequence: TGTGCCAGCAGCTTAGTATACCATAGCTACGAGCAGTACTTC. Its protein is CASSLVYHSYEQYF. The whole variable domain, filled in from reference TRBV7-8 and TRBJ2-7, reads GAGVSQSPRYKVAKRGQDVALRCDPISGHVSLFWYQQALGQGPEFLTYFQNEAQLDKSGLPSDRFFAERPEGSVSTLKIQRTQQEDSAVYLCASSLVYHSYEQYFGPGTRLTVT.

The rearrangement links TRBV7-9 to TRBJ2-1; D may correspond to TRBD1 or TRBD2 (5 bases each). V shed 3 bases and J shed 6 bases, with 9 bases lying between them. CDR3 size: 13 residues. Germline CDR1 reads SEHNR; CDR2 reads FQNEAQ (reference sequence). The CDR3 coding sequence is TGTGCCAGCAGCTTGGGGACGGGCAATGAGCAGTTCTTC. Protein product: CASSLGTGNEQFF.

This sequence joins TRBV7-9 and TRBJ2-2, with D perhaps TRBD2 (5 bases). The CDR3 runs 14 residues. V was shortened by 1 base and J by 6 bases, with 9 bases between the two germline ends. Germline CDR1 SEHNR, CDR2 FQNEAQ (reference sequence). CDR3 residues: CASSLGLKPGELFF. As DNA, the CDR3 is TGTGCCAGCAGCTTAGGACTAAAGCCCGGGGAGCTGTTTTTT.

The chain is built from TRBV27 and TRBJ2-1; TRBD2 might be the D (5 bases). CDR1 is MNHEY and CDR2 is SMNVEV in the germline V gene (reference sequence). Trimming left V 6 bases short and J 0 bases short, with 15 bases between. The CDR3 length is 16 residues. For the CDR3, the DNA is TGTGCCAGCAGCCGCGGACTGGCCGGCTCCTACAATGAGCAGTTCTTC. Protein: CASSRGLAGSYNEQFF.

This rearrangement joins TRBV29-1 to TRBJ2-3; D uncertain. Looked up from germline, CDR1 is SQVTM and CDR2 is ANQGSEA. CDR3 size: 11 residues. V gave up 7 bases and J gave up 3 bases, with 8 bases separating them. The CDR3 is CSDQITDTQYF. For the CDR3, the DNA is TGCAGCGACCAGATAACAGATACGCAGTATTTT.

V usage is TRBV18 and J usage is TRBJ2-7; 9 bases map to TRBD1. J was trimmed by 2 bases and V by 5 bases; bases with no gene match: 7. The germline CDR1 and CDR2 sequences are KGHSH and LQKENI. This CDR3 spans 15 amino acids. CDR3 sequence (DNA): TGTGCCAGCTCATTGGGGACAGGGACTACCTACGAGCAGTACTTC. Its translation: CASSLGTGTTYEQYF.

V and J are TRBV6-1 and TRBJ1-5; the match to TRBD1 covers 9 bases. Germline lookup yields CDR1 MNHNS and CDR2 SASEGT. The CDR3 consists of 17 residues. Germline trimming cut 2 bases from V and 2 bases from J; bases unmatched to any gene: 7. The CDR3 sequence is CASSEIGTGPGNQPQHF. CDR3 coding DNA: TGTGCCAGCAGTGAAATAGGGACAGGGCCGGGCAATCAGCCCCAGCATTTT.

The rearrangement links TRBV5-6 to TRBJ2-7; 8 bases map to TRBD1. The V segment lost 7 bases and the J segment 4 bases; nucleotides outside the gene matches: 10. The CDR3 length is 14 residues. The germline CDR1 and CDR2 sequences are SGHDT and YYEEEE. CDR3 protein: CASQDRDRRYEQYF. The CDR3 DNA reads TGTGCCAGCCAAGACCGGGACAGGAGATACGAGCAGTACTTC.

This chain joins TRBV6-1 and TRBJ2-1; D unclear. Deletions cut 5 bases from V and 0 bases from J, with 5 bases between. The germline V gene has CDR1 MNHNS and CDR2 SASEGT. The CDR3 has 13 amino acids. CDR3 nucleotides: TGTGCCAGCAGTAGCAGCTCCTACAATGAGCAGTTCTTC. Translation: CASSSSSYNEQFF.

V is TRBV5-1 and J is TRBJ2-3, with 7 bases matching TRBD2. CDR3 length: 13 amino acids. Germline-derived CDR1 and CDR2 are SGHRS and YFSETQ. V lost 2 bases and J lost 5; bases outside the gene matches: 2. CDR3 nucleotides: TGCGCCAGCAGCTTCGGGGAGGGAGATACGCAGTATTTT. Encoded protein: CASSFGEGDTQYF.

This chain connects TRBV29-1 to TRBJ2-1, with 7 bases that match TRBD2. The V gene end was trimmed by 2 bases and the J gene end by 3 bases; junction bases not matched to a gene: 4. CDR3 length equals 14 residues. Germline CDR1 SQVTM, CDR2 ANQGSEA. The CDR3 DNA follows: TGCAGCGTTGAAAAGCGCGGGGGCTACAATGAGCAGTTCTTC. Protein sequence: CSVEKRGGYNEQFF.

The CDR3 nucleotides read TGTGCCAGCAGCCCCTCCTCCCTCACCGGGGAGCTGTTTTTT. It translates to CASSPSSLTGELFF. The V and J genes are TRBV7-2 and TRBJ2-2; D remains ambiguous. The length of the CDR3 is 14 residues. V lost 5 bases and J 4 bases, leaving 11 bases between the germline ends. Germline values: CDR1 SGHTA, CDR2 FQGNSA. The whole variable domain, filled in from reference TRBV7-2 and TRBJ2-2, reads GAGVSQSPSNKVTEKGKDVELRCDPISGHTALYWYRQSLGQGLEFLIYFQGNSAPDKSGLPSDRFSAERTGGSVSTLTIQRTQQEDSAVYLCASSPSSLTGELFFGEGSRLTVL.

The rearrangement joins TRBV19 to TRBJ2-1; TRBD2 is a possible D gene (6 bases). V gave up 7 bases and J gave up 4 bases, with 17 bases separating them. The CDR3 is made up of 15 amino acids. Germline values: CDR1 LNHDA, CDR2 SQIVND (reference sequence). The CDR3 protein is CASTAGSSMYNEQFF. The CDR3 coding sequence is TGTGCCAGTACCGCGGGGAGCTCCATGTACAATGAGCAGTTCTTC.

V is TRBV6-5 and J is TRBJ2-7; D might be TRBD2 (7 bases). CDR1 and CDR2 from the germline V gene are MNHEY and SVGAGI. V lost 6 bases and J 1 base, leaving 16 bases between the germline ends. This CDR3 has 15 amino acids. The CDR3 region is CASRSGGPRSYEQYF. The CDR3 DNA sequence: TGTGCCAGCAGGTCCGGGGGGCCTCGATCCTACGAGCAGTACTTC.

The genes are TRBV19 and TRBJ2-3; D ambiguous. The CDR3 length is 15 residues. Germline V CDR1 and CDR2: LNHDA, SQIVND (reference sequence). Deletions cut 3 bases from V and 0 bases from J, with 10 bases between. The CDR3 DNA is TGTGCCAGTAGTATCGTCGGATTTAGCACAGATACGCAGTATTTT. It specifies CASSIVGFSTDTQYF.

The genes are TRBV11-2 and TRBJ2-5, with 8 bases identical to TRBD1. Germline V gene data show CDR1 as SGHAT and CDR2 as FQNNGV. The CDR3 sequence is 16 residues long. V shed 0 bases and J 9 bases; nucleotides not matched to a gene: 12. CDR3: CASSLDPDRVRWSQYF. The DNA for the CDR3 is TGTGCCAGCAGCTTAGATCCGGACAGGGTGCGTTGGTCCCAGTACTTC.

J is TRBJ2-3 and V is TRBV6-5; no reliable D call. The germline V gene encodes CDR1 MNHEY and CDR2 SVGAGI. Trimming stripped 2 bases from V and 2 bases from J, with 14 bases between. The CDR3 sequence is 16 residues long. The CDR3 region is CASSYSPPQVTDTQYF. DNA of the CDR3: TGTGCCAGCAGTTACAGCCCCCCACAAGTCACAGATACGCAGTATTTT.